This is a list of T cell receptor beta chains from one sample in a study of tumor and adjacent non-tumor tissue in lung cancer. TCRdb independently ran MiXCR on the multiplex PCR reads; one entry per CDR3 protein. The data show around 80,000 distinct CDR3 sequences, approximately 82% seen once. Sequencing was done on a sample of distant non-tumor lung tissue. The receptors come from a man aged 70-80 years with non-small cell lung cancer. The CDR3 runs from the conserved cysteine through the conserved F or W. Clone sizes are given selectively: once, few, many, or a class where the clone is expanded.

>TRBJ1-3|NA|TRBV12-3/TRBV12-4
CASSRPGIGIGSGNTIFF
>TRBJ2-1|NA|TRBV6-1
CASTPGEFSCNEQFF
>TRBJ2-2|NA|TRBV11-3
CTSSRLLARNTAEPFF
>TRBJ1-5|NA|TRBV11-2
CASSLVGTEGQPQHF
>TRBJ2-5|NA|TRBV11-1
CATSFFRRETQYF
>TRBJ1-6|NA|TRBV6-6
CAGIRGQSDNFNSPLHF
>TRBJ1-1|NA|TRBV11-3
CTTSFRDRTLNTDAFF
>TRBJ1-5|NA|TRBV6-1
CANSNKFPGQGSNNQPQHF
>TRBJ1-5|few|TRBV14
CACSPWGSGERQPQHF
>TRBJ2-3|NA|TRBV29-1
CSVAGSSGGSTDTQYF
>TRBJ2-7|NA|TRBV20-1
CSATGVPGAGYSYEQYF
>TRBJ2-7|NA|TRBV29-1
CSVVLLASGERYF
>TRBJ2-5|many|TRBV20-1
CSAPAGTRETQYF
>TRBJ1-2|NA|TRBV28
CASSLLSGTGGTHGYTF
>TRBJ1-1|NA|TRBV6-5
CATSWTRKSEAFF
>TRBJ2-7|NA|TRBV28
CARTSRRTGGYEQYF